This T cell receptor beta chain emerged from a study of Graves' ophthalmopathy and Graves' hyperthyroidism. Turning to the study itself: The collection of peripheral blood took place at initial diagnosis, before any treatment.

Researchers took RNA transcripts and amplified TCR beta CDR3 regions from them. HTBI primers served in a first-round RT-PCR, which a second-round multiplex PCR followed. TCRdb re-derived calls from the multiplex PCR reads in MiXCR, one entry per CDR3 protein. The repertoire holds about 700,000 distinct CDR3 sequences, 35% to 50% seen once, with 3.3% in the top ten. This clonotype has at least ten counts. V gave up 8 bases and J gave up 5 bases; unmatched junction bases: 5. CDR3 length: 13 amino acids. Germline CDR1 SNHLY, CDR2 FYNNEI. The sample taken for sequencing was peripheral blood. The TCR sequence derives from an adult man with Graves' ophthalmopathy. The rearrangement joins TRBV2 to TRBJ1-2, with 10 bases that match TRBD1. The CDR3: CASGGQGSYGYTF. DNA for the CDR3: TGTGCCAGCGGGGGACAGGGGTCATATGGCTACACCTTC.